This TCR beta chain stems from a study of blood T cells in healthy people across ages. The second PCR ran roughly 6 to 12 cycles with a sample-barcoded 5' primer and J-beta primers. A single record per CDR3 protein comes from TCRdb applying MiXCR to the 5' RACE reads. The sample contains about 1.4 million distinct CDR3 sequences, around 59% of which appear only once. CDR1 is MDHEN and CDR2 is SYDVKM in the germline V gene. There are 15 residues in the CDR3. The sequence was collected from a man in his late teens or twenties in good health. The source material was blood. This sequence joins TRBV28 and TRBJ2-5; 11 nucleotides agree with TRBD2. Near its end, the DNA agrees better with TRBJ2-7, so the J call may be wrong. In DNA form, the CDR3 reads TGTGCCAGCAGAACTAGCGGGGGAACGAACTACGAGCAGTACTTC. This gives the protein CASRTSGGTNYEQYF.